The T cell receptor beta chain described here comes from a study of T cell responses to AZD1222 COVID-19 vaccine. TCRdb keeps only in-frame clones here, not all; method: immunoSEQ multiplex PCR. In the table there are around 150,000 clones, over 75% of which are singletons. V lost 2 bases to trimming and J lost 6 bases, with 10 bases between them. Germline CDR1 is SGHTA and CDR2 is FQGNSA. The CDR3 contains 14 residues. This specimen was peripheral blood, taken 28 days after the second dose of the MenACWY control vaccine. This TCR derives from an adult who received the MenACWY meningococcal vaccine as a control. V gene TRBV7-2 combines with J gene TRBJ1-4; unclear D gene. CDR3 region: CASSLTGSDEKLFF. For the CDR3, the DNA is TGTGCCAGCAGCTTAACTGGTTCGGATGAAAAACTGTTTTTT.